The source of this T cell receptor beta chain is a study of technical replicates of blood from several donors. This table comes from immunoSEQ multiplex PCR, and its TCRdb copy is limited to in-frame clones, with some not included. There are approximately 79,000 clones in the sample; approximately 96% occur only once, and roughly 0.35% lies in the top ten. The CDR3 contains 11 residues. Trimming removed 0 bases at V and 7 bases at J, with 4 bases between. Germline assignment: CDR1 DFQATT and CDR2 SNEGSKA (reference sequence). The sample consisted of T cells isolated from PBMCs. This chain joins TRBV20-1 and TRBJ1-5; no firm D call. The TCR comes from a human donor in good health. The CDR3 DNA reads TGCAGTGCTAGAGATAGCCAGCCCCAGCATTTT. It encodes CSARDSQPQHF.